Each of the 8 T cell receptor beta chains below was sequenced from the same sample in a study of blood T cell repertoires in COVID-19. Generated by immunoSEQ multiplex PCR, the TCRdb table keeps only in-frame clones and is missing some. The table records 250,000 or so clones, roughly 90% of them present only once. Sequenced sample: peripheral blood. The receptor source for this set is a woman in her sixties with COVID-19, enrolled during active disease.

The chain employs TRBV6-4 and TRBJ1-1; 8 nucleotides align to TRBD1. The CDR3 contains 13 residues. Germline loops: CDR1 MRHNA, CDR2 SNTAGT. V was pared by 6 bases and J by 1 base, with 1 base of the junction left unmatched. The CDR3: CASRGTGNTEAFF. Here the CDR3 DNA reads TGTGCCAGCAGGGGGACAGGGAACACTGAAGCTTTCTTT.

There are a few counts of this clone. CDR3 amino acids: CASSLGWRVNTEAFF. The CDR3 DNA sequence: TGTGCCAGCAGCTTAGGTTGGCGGGTAAACACTGAAGCTTTCTTT. The rearrangement uses TRBV11-2 and TRBJ1-1; D call uncertain. This CDR3 spans 15 amino acids. Trimming cost V 1 base and J 2 bases, with 11 bases left between them. Germline V gene sequence: CDR1 SGHAT, CDR2 FQNNGV.

This rearrangement joins TRBV18 to TRBJ1-6; a possible D gene is TRBD1 (5 bases). In germline, CDR1 is KGHSH, CDR2 LQKENI. V lost 2 bases and J lost 7, with 12 bases in between. The CDR3 length is 15 residues. The CDR3 nucleotides read TGTGCCAGCTCACCAGGGGCAGGGCCGAATTCACCCCTCCACTTT. Protein product: CASSPGAGPNSPLHF.

The chain is built from TRBV6-2 or TRBV6-3 and TRBJ1-2; D gene ambiguous. Germline CDR1 MNHEY, CDR2 SVGEGT. The CDR3 totals 15 residues. The V gene lost 5 bases and the J gene lost 6 bases, with 19 bases spanning the gap. CDR3 residues: CASSPGVSPRHGYTF. The CDR3 region has the DNA TGTGCCAGCAGTCCCGGGGTCTCACCGCGCCATGGCTACACCTTC.

The CDR3 bases are TGTGCCAGCTCACCAGAGTCCTACGAGCAGTACTTC. Translated, it gives CASSPESYEQYF. The chain recombines TRBV18 with TRBJ2-7; D is unclear. The CDR3 has 12 residues. V lost 2 bases and J lost 1, with 3 bases in between. Germline V CDR1 and CDR2: KGHSH, LQKENI. The full variable domain, rest sourced from reference TRBV18 and TRBJ2-7, is NAGVMQNPRHLVRRRGQEARLRCSPMKGHSHVYWYRQLPEEGLKFMVYLQKENIIDESGMPKERFSAEFPKEGPSILRIQQVVRGDSAAYFCASSPESYEQYFGPGTRLTVT.

The rearrangement links TRBV5-8 to TRBJ2-2, with 7 bases identical to TRBD1. V shed 4 bases, J shed 3 bases, and the junction held 15 bases outside the gene matches. Germline lookup yields CDR1 SGHTS and CDR2 YDEGEE. The CDR3 is made up of 18 amino acids. The CDR3 reads CASSPDGRTGVYTGELFF. The CDR3 nucleotides read TGTGCCAGCAGCCCCGACGGGCGAACAGGGGTGTACACCGGGGAGCTGTTTTTT.

J is TRBJ1-1 and V is TRBV7-9; D not certain. V was shortened by 5 bases and J by 5 bases, with 9 bases between the two germline ends. CDR1 SEHNR and CDR2 FQNEAQ come from the germline V gene (reference sequence). CDR3 length: 12 amino acids. CDR3 region: CASSITGTEAFF. The CDR3 DNA reads as TGTGCCAGCAGCATTACGGGAACTGAAGCTTTCTTT. The full variable domain, its missing parts supplied by reference TRBV7-9 and TRBJ1-1, is DTGVSQNPRHKITKRGQNVTFRCDPISEHNRLYWYRQTLGQGPEFLTYFQNEAQLEKSRLLSDRFSAERPKGSFSTLEIQRTEQGDSAMYLCASSITGTEAFFGQGTRLTVV.

This chain uses TRBV4-2 with TRBJ2-7; 10 bases align to TRBD1. Per the germline V gene, CDR1 is LGHNA and CDR2 is YNFKEQ. Trimming removed 4 bases from V and 5 bases from J; junction bases left unmatched: 8. CDR3 length: 15 residues. Here the CDR3 DNA reads TGTGCCAGCAGCCGGTGGACAGGGGGAACCGACGAGCAGTACTTC. This encodes CASSRWTGGTDEQYF.